The 7 T cell receptor beta chains presented below share a single source sample, sequenced in a study of CXCR3-negative and CXCR3-positive naive CD8 T cells. Libraries of TRB cDNA were made by 5' RACE and carried UMIs. TCRdb re-called the 5' RACE reads; one entry per CDR3 protein, DNA not given. The ten most abundant clones cover 1.5% to 2% of a sample with 6,000 to 8,500 distinct CDR3 sequences. Material for sequencing was naive CXCR3- CD8+ T cells from blood. Subset denoted: CD45RO-CCR7+CD27+CD95- naive CD8+ T cells lacking CXCR3 (TNR3-). The receptors were gathered from a human donor in good health. Some clones in this sample may be carry-over from other donors' samples.

This clonotype is called medium-sized based on its frequency. V gene TRBV7-8 combines with J gene TRBJ1-2. CDR1 is SGHVS, CDR2 FQNEAQ, per germline. The CDR3 spans 14 residues. Here the CDR3 reads CASSLDYGNYGYTF.

The chain links TRBV9 to TRBJ2-7; the D call of TRBD1 rests on TCRdb alone, since no DNA is present to check it. The germline gives CDR1 SGDLS, CDR2 YYNGEE. The CDR3 is 13 residues long. CDR3 residues: CASSPWDSYEQYF. Drawing the rest from reference TRBV9 and TRBJ2-7, the complete variable domain is DSGVTQTPKHLITATGQRVTLRCSPRSGDLSVYWYQQSLDQGLQFLIQYYNGEERAKGNILERFSAQQFPDLHSELNLSSLELGDSALYFCASSPWDSYEQYFGPGTRLTVT.

This clonotype registers medium-sized by frequency. V and J are TRBV28 and TRBJ2-1; there is no DNA to check the TCRdb D call of TRBD1. This CDR3 comprises 13 residues. Germline assignment: CDR1 MDHEN and CDR2 SYDVKM. The CDR3 here is CASNVDRGNEQFF.

This clonotype is deemed medium-sized by its frequency. The V call is TRBV9, the J call TRBJ2-3. The CDR3 contains 13 residues. Germline assignment: CDR1 SGDLS and CDR2 YYNGEE. CDR3 region: CASSVASTDTQYF.

This chain uses TRBV7-3 with TRBJ1-2; no DNA is available, so the TRBD1 call from TCRdb remains unchecked. The CDR3 contains 15 residues. CDR1 and CDR2 (germline): SGHTA, FQGTGA. This CDR3 is CASSAGTGSNYGYTF.

This chain connects TRBV3-1 to TRBJ2-1; as DNA is missing, the TRBD2 call by TCRdb cannot be tested. This CDR3 spans 16 amino acids. Germline CDR1 and CDR2: LGHDT and YNNKEL (reference sequence). CDR3 protein: CASSQVAGGTYNEQFF.

This clonotype is classed as medium-sized (0.01 to 0.1%) by frequency. J is TRBJ1-1 and V is TRBV19; the D call of TRBD1 rests on TCRdb alone, since no DNA is present to check it. Germline CDR1 and CDR2: LNHDA and SQIVND (reference sequence). The length of the CDR3 is 13 residues. The CDR3: CASSINRGVEAFF. Together with reference TRBV19 and TRBJ1-1, the CDR3 gives the full variable domain: DGGITQSPKYLFRKEGQNVTLSCEQNLNHDAMYWYRQDPGQGLRLIYYSQIVNDFQKGDIAEGYSVSREKKESFPLTVTSAQKNPTAFYLCASSINRGVEAFFGQGTRLTVV.